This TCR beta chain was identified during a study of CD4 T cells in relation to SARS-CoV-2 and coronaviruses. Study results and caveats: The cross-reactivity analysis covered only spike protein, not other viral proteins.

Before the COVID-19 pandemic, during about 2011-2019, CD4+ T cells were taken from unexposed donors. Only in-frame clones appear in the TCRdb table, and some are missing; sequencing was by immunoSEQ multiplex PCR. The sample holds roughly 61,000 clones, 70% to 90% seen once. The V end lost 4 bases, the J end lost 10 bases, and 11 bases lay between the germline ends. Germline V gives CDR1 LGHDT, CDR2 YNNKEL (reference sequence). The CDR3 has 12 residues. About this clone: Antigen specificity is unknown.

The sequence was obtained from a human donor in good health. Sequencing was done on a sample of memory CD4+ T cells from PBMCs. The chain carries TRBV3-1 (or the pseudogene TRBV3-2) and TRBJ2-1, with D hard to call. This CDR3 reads CASSLTRFEQFF. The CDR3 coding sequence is TGTGCCAGCAGCCTGACCCGTTTCGAGCAGTTCTTC.